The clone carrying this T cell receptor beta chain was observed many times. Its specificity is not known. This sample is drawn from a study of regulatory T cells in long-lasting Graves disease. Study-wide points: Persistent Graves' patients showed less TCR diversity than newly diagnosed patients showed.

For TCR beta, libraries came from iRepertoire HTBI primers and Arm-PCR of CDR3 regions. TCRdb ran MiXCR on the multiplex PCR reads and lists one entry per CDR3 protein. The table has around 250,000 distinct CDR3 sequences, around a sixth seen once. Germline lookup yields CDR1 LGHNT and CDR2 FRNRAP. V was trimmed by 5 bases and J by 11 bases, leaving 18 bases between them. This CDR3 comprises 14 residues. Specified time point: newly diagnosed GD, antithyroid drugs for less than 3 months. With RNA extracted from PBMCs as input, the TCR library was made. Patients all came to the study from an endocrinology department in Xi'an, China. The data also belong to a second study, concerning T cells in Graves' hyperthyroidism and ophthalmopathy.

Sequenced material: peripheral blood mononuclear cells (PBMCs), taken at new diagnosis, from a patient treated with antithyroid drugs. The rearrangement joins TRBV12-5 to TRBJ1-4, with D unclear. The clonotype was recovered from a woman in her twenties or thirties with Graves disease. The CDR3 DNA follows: TGTGCTAGTGGTACGGACGTTAACATGGCCAAACTGTTTTTT. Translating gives CASGTDVNMAKLFF.